These 16 T cell receptor beta chains were all obtained from the same sample, sequenced in a study of blood T cell repertoires in COVID-19. The assay was immunoSEQ multiplex PCR, and TCRdb's table has in-frame clones only and misses some. The data hold roughly 57,000 clones, with more than 85% observed a single time. The sample was peripheral blood. The receptors shown here come from a human donor in a cohort sampled during active COVID-19.

This sequence joins TRBV14 and TRBJ1-1; D remains ambiguous. Germline CDR1 reads SGHDN; CDR2 reads FVKESK. The CDR3 loop spans 12 amino acids. With 0 bases removed from V and 10 bases from J, the gap between germline ends came to 9 bases. For the CDR3, the DNA is TGTGCCAGCAGCCAAGATGAGTTTCTAGCTTTCTTT. This codes for CASSQDEFLAFF.

The chain recombines TRBV5-5 with TRBJ2-7; 7 bases match TRBD1. CDR1 is SGHKS and CDR2 is YYEKEE in the germline V gene (reference sequence). CDR3 length: 15 residues. V lost 4 bases, J lost 2 bases, and 9 bases stayed unmatched. DNA of the CDR3: TGTGCCAGCAGCCCTTACGGGACAGTCCCCTACGAGCAGTACGTC. It encodes CASSPYGTVPYEQYV.

V and J are TRBV28 and TRBJ1-4; perhaps TRBD1 as D (5 bases). Germline CDR1 MDHEN, CDR2 SYDVKM. V dropped 3 bases and J dropped 8 bases, with 13 bases sitting between them. The CDR3 totals 14 residues. As DNA, the CDR3 is TGTGCCAGCAGTTTCGCGGGGGTGGAAGAAAAACTGTTTTTT. This sequence encodes CASSFAGVEEKLFF.

With respect to this clone: At one of its ends the junction is not consistent with the germline gene, which may arise from a read error. The chain carries TRBV6-2 or TRBV6-3 and TRBJ1-4; no definite D call. CDR3 size: 14 residues. Germline V gene data show CDR1 as MNHEY and CDR2 as SVGEGT. CDR3 DNA: TGTGCCAGCAGTTACGGAGGCGGAACGGTGCGTGTAGTTTTT. Amino acid sequence: CASSYGGGTVRVVF.

V is TRBV13 and J is TRBJ2-1; the D gene is possibly TRBD2 (6 bases). Germline V gives CDR1 PRHDT, CDR2 FYEKMQ (reference sequence). The CDR3 extends over 14 amino acids. Between the trimmed V and J ends, which lost 6 bases and 3 bases, there was a span of 12 bases. CDR3: CASRGTLNYNEQFF. The CDR3 DNA is TGTGCCAGCAGGGGGACTTTGAACTACAATGAGCAGTTCTTC.

This sequence joins TRBV2 and TRBJ2-5; 12 bases match TRBD2. Germline V CDR1 and CDR2: SNHLY, FYNNEI. The V and J ends lost 4 bases and 5 bases, in that order; junction bases with no gene match: 11. CDR3 size: 17 residues. The CDR3, as DNA: TGTGCCAGCAGTGCCGGACTAGCGGGGACGTCGGGGGAGACCCAGTACTTC. It encodes CASSAGLAGTSGETQYF.

This chain links TRBV11-1 with TRBJ2-7, with D perhaps TRBD1 (6 bases). The CDR3 contains 12 residues. V gave up 3 bases and J gave up 6 bases, with 9 bases separating them. Germline-derived CDR1 and CDR2 are SGHAT and FQDESV (reference sequence). The CDR3 sequence is CASSFARGEQYV. In DNA, the CDR3 is TGTGCCAGCAGCTTCGCCAGGGGCGAGCAGTACGTC.

This chain links TRBV6-2 or TRBV6-3 with TRBJ2-3; 13 nucleotides agree with TRBD2. V shed 6 bases, J shed 3 bases, and the junction held 12 bases outside the gene matches. Per the germline V gene, CDR1 is MNHEY and CDR2 is SVGEGT. The CDR3 is 18 residues long. CDR3 DNA sequence: TGTGCCAGCAGCACTCAACTCCTGACTAGCGGGGGGACAGATACGCAGTATTTT. This encodes CASSTQLLTSGGTDTQYF.

The genes are TRBV5-6 and TRBJ1-2; D possibly corresponds to TRBD1 (5 bases). The germline V gene has CDR1 SGHDT and CDR2 YYEEEE. This CDR3 region has 12 residues. V was shortened by 6 bases and J by 7 bases, with 13 bases between the two germline ends. CDR3 amino acids: CASTYRGVGYTF. DNA for the CDR3: TGTGCCAGCACCTACCGGGGGGTTGGCTACACCTTC.

The chain is built from TRBV19 and TRBJ2-3; D call uncertain. V lost 2 bases and J lost 0, with 15 bases in between. The CDR3 runs to 17 residues. Germline V gives CDR1 LNHDA, CDR2 SQIVND (reference sequence). CDR3 DNA sequence: TGTGCCAGTAGTATACTCGCGGTCACATCTAGCACAGATACGCAGTATTTT. Translated, it gives CASSILAVTSSTDTQYF. Based on the CDR3 plus reference TRBV19 and TRBJ2-3, the full variable domain is DGGITQSPKYLFRKEGQNVTLSCEQNLNHDAMYWYRQDPGQGLRLIYYSQIVNDFQKGDIAEGYSVSREKKESFPLTVTSAQKNPTAFYLCASSILAVTSSTDTQYFGPGTRLTVL.

The V gene is TRBV6-6, the J gene TRBJ1-5; D is possibly TRBD1 (6 bases). The germline V and J ends were trimmed by 6 bases and 4 bases, with 13 bases remaining between them. Looked up from germline, CDR1 is MNHNY and CDR2 is SVGAGI (reference sequence). CDR3 length equals 14 residues. CDR3 DNA: TGTGCCAGCAGCCTAAGGGGGGGGAATCAGCCCCAGCATTTT. As protein: CASSLRGGNQPQHF.

This chain links TRBV10-1 with TRBJ2-2, with D unresolved. The CDR3 has 12 residues. The V gene lost 1 base and the J gene lost 7 bases, with 4 bases spanning the gap. Per the germline V gene, CDR1 is WNHNN and CDR2 is SYGVQD (reference sequence). CDR3 DNA sequence: TGCGCCAGCAGTGAGTACAGCGGGGAGCTGTTTTTT. Translated, it gives CASSEYSGELFF.

The chain employs TRBV5-1 and TRBJ2-3; 9 nucleotides agree with TRBD1. V dropped 2 bases and J dropped 3; count of bases not matched to a gene: 7. The CDR3 runs 16 residues. CDR1 and CDR2 from the germline V gene are SGHRS and YFSETQ. The CDR3 nucleotides are TGCGCCAGCAGCTTCCTACGGGACAGGGTGACAGATACGCAGTATTTT. Translation: CASSFLRDRVTDTQYF.

The chain has TRBV5-4 and TRBJ2-4; 9 nucleotides line up with TRBD2. J gave up 6 bases and V 0 bases, and 7 bases lay outside the gene matches. The CDR3 has 16 residues. The germline CDR1 and CDR2 sequences are SGHNT and YYREEE (reference sequence). DNA of the CDR3: TGTGCCAGCAGCTTGGTTCGCGGGAGGGAAGGAAACATTCAGTACTTC. Amino acid sequence: CASSLVRGREGNIQYF.

CDR3 residues: CASSRGNTYEQYF. The CDR3 nucleotides read TGTGCCAGTAGCAGGGGTAATACCTACGAGCAGTACTTC. The chain has TRBV19 and TRBJ2-7, with D possibly matching TRBD1 (6 bases). The CDR3 is 13 amino acids. In germline, CDR1 is LNHDA, CDR2 SQIVND (reference sequence). V lost 6 bases and J lost 2, with 11 bases in between.

The genes are TRBV7-2 and TRBJ1-2; D gene uncertain. The CDR3 runs to 12 residues. CDR1 SGHTA and CDR2 FQGNSA come from the germline V gene. Trimming left V 1 base short and J 5 bases short, with 5 bases between. The DNA of the CDR3 is TGTGCCAGCAGCTTAGAGCGGTATGGCTACACCTTC. As protein: CASSLERYGYTF.